This T cell receptor (beta chain) was found in a study of blood T cell repertoires in COVID-19. This clone was observed a single time. Source study methods: Amplified reference gene primers provided the basis for estimating nucleated cell counts. Here immunoSEQ multiplex PCR was the method, and the copy in TCRdb shows in-frame clones only, minus some. For V, J and clone size, that table is used; D and trimming come from the DNA. Here the sample spans roughly 160,000 clones, roughly 87% being singletons. The cohort comprised adults aged roughly 18 to 90 years residing in approximately 25 US areas. Recovered participants had two consecutive negative NP/OP PCR tests, healthcare professional clearance, or symptom resolution. Trimming took 4 bases from V and 3 from J; bases not matched to a gene: 4. CDR1 and CDR2 (germline): MNHEY, SMNVEV (reference sequence). CDR3 length equals 15 residues.

The genes are TRBV27 and TRBJ2-7; 12 bases are shared with TRBD1. Sequenced: PBMCs or T cells enriched from blood (not recorded which). The receptor was derived from a man between 45 and 60 years old who had recovered from COVID-19. CDR3 amino acids: CASSSGQGALYEQYF. In DNA form, the CDR3 reads TGTGCCAGCAGTTCGGGACAGGGGGCCCTCTACGAGCAGTACTTC.